The TCR beta chain under discussion was sequenced for a study of cytomegalovirus exposure and HLA in healthy donors. V lost 5 bases, J lost 4 bases, and 5 bases stayed unmatched. Germline CDR1 and CDR2: MNHEY and SMNVEV (reference sequence). The length of the CDR3 is 14 residues. Remarks on this clone: Its specificity is not known.

The PCR used 60 Vbeta and 13 Jbeta primers. Sequenced by immunoSEQ multiplex PCR; TCRdb stores in-frame clones only, minus some. The data contain roughly 140,000 clones, about 72% of them singletons. Findings and limits, study-wide: A later analysis found most CMV-associated TCR beta chains apparently HLA-restricted. TRBV6-2, TRBV6-3 and some other V segments were excluded as indistinguishable. As immune exposure information, only CMV serostatus was available. Cytomegalovirus status was reportedly diagnosed by the classifier with high sensitivity and specificity.

This receptor was obtained from a man aged 60 to 69 in good health and CMV-seronegative. The sample consisted of PBMCs. The V and J genes are TRBV27 and TRBJ1-5; 7 nucleotides align to TRBD1. The CDR3 DNA reads as TGTGCCAGCAGTCCCGACAGGGAAAATCAGCCCCAGCATTTT. Its protein product is CASSPDRENQPQHF.